The clone carrying this T cell receptor beta chain was counted only a few times. This entry comes from a study of CD8 T cells in ankylosing spondylitis. The V gene end was trimmed by 4 bases and the J gene end by 3 bases; junction bases not matched to a gene: 8. CDR3 length: 15 amino acids. Germline V gene sequence: CDR1 SQVTM, CDR2 ANQGSEA. One entry per CDR3 protein, called by TCRdb with MiXCR from the 5' RACE reads. The repertoire holds roughly 190,000 distinct CDR3 sequences, with roughly 13% as singletons. Sequenced: blood, either unsorted or a sorted T cell fraction (not recorded which). The chain has TRBV29-1 and TRBJ2-7, with 11 bases identical to TRBD1. The sequence came from a male donor with ankylosing spondylitis or in good health (not recorded which). CDR3: CSVGGGQGDNYEQYF. In nucleotides, the CDR3 is TGCAGCGTTGGTGGGGGACAGGGGGATAACTACGAGCAGTACTTC.